This TCR beta chain was identified during a study of T-cell reconstitution after alpha-beta-depleted transplantation in children (dated by TCRdb to about 2016). For context, the study as a whole: Using TCR repertoire profiling, the study quantitatively followed how T-cell immune reconstitution unfolded in children after TCRalphabeta/CD19-depleted allogeneic hematopoietic cell transplantation.

The library was obtained by PCR. For sequencing, an Illumina HiSeq 2500 was employed. TCR library preparation used molecular barcoding, with unique molecular identifiers applied to normalize quantification of the TCRbeta repertoire. TCRdb passed the public sequencing reads through fastp at Q25 and MiXCR, retaining productive beta sequences. Every distinct CDR3 protein forms one entry, paired with its most common genes and DNA. The sample records roughly 200,000 distinct CDR3 sequences, roughly 15% of which are singletons. The biggest ten clones account for approximately 13% of the sample. This clonotype is a singleton in its sample. The specificity of this receptor is unknown. A much bigger clone sits one base away, suggesting this may be a read error. V loses 1 base at its end and J loses 9 bases; junction bases beyond the gene matches: 9. The CDR3 sequence holds 15 residues, the cysteine and phenylalanine included. Only CDR3 DNA remains: 45 bases, in frame from the first base. Via the germline V gene, CDR1 is MGHRA and CDR2 YSYEKL.

Recombination connected TRBV4-1 to TRBJ2-1, with 7 central nucleotides matching TRBD1. The sequencing here drew on PBMCs from the stem cell graft donor, taken from the stem cell graft. This TCR came from a human donor who donated a stem cell graft to a child with acute lymphoblastic leukemia. The nucleotide sequence is TGCGCCAGCAGCCAAGGTGTGCTAGCAGGGGGTGAGCAGTTCTTC. Its amino acids are CASSQGVLAGGEQFF.